This TCR beta chain was found in a study of T cells in tuberculosis. CDR3 size: 13 residues. The V segment lost 6 bases and the J segment 5 bases; nucleotides outside the gene matches: 4. Germline V gene data show CDR1 as SGHDN and CDR2 as FVKESK. Generated by immunoSEQ multiplex PCR, the TCRdb table keeps only in-frame clones and is missing some. There are under 40,000 clones in the sample; roughly 90% occur only once, and 2.2% lies in the top ten. The chain has TRBV14 and TRBJ2-7; 10 bases are shared with TRBD2. Sequences were obtained from PBMCs. The source is a donor aged 5-35 years with latent tuberculosis or without tuberculosis infection. This chain's CDR3 is CASRSSGGHEQYF. CDR3 DNA sequence: TGTGCCAGCAGATCTAGCGGGGGCCACGAGCAGTACTTC.